These 24 T cell receptor beta chains were sequenced from one sample in a study of shared clonotypes between healthy human individuals. TCRdb keeps only in-frame clones here, not all; method: immunoSEQ multiplex PCR. The sample records roughly 220,000 clones, 60% to 80% being singletons. The sample was memory CD4+ T cells sorted from blood. Subset here: CD45RA-negative fraction. Receptor source: a man between 25 and 39 years old in good health.

V is TRBV14 and J is TRBJ2-7; a possible D gene is TRBD2 (7 bases). V dropped 1 base and J dropped 6 bases, with 10 bases sitting between them. The germline CDR1 and CDR2 sequences are SGHDN and FVKESK. The CDR3 runs 13 residues. CDR3 residues: CASSQVRGGEQYF. The CDR3 bases are TGTGCCAGCAGCCAAGTAAGGGGGGGCGAGCAGTACTTC.

There are a few counts of this clone. Other DNA sequences of this sample code for an identical CDR3. J is TRBJ2-3 and V is TRBV18; D unresolved. This CDR3 is 11 amino acids long. Deletions cut 3 bases from V and 6 bases from J, with 4 bases between. Germline CDR1 reads KGHSH; CDR2 reads LQKENI. The CDR3 bases are TGTGCCAGCTCACCCTGGGATACGCAGTATTTT. Its protein product is CASSPWDTQYF.

The chain employs TRBV28 and TRBJ2-1; TRBD1 aligns across 7 bases. CDR1 MDHEN and CDR2 SYDVKM come from the germline V gene. This CDR3 has 16 residues. With 6 bases clipped from V and 5 bases from J, the junction kept 13 bases outside the gene matches. Here the CDR3 reads CASRIQGLDWNNEQFF. As DNA, the CDR3 is TGTGCCAGCAGGATACAGGGGTTAGACTGGAACAATGAGCAGTTCTTC.

The rearrangement links TRBV6-6 to TRBJ2-7; D perhaps matches TRBD1 (6 bases). V was shortened by 7 bases and J by 2 bases, with 12 bases between the two germline ends. Germline loops: CDR1 MNHNY, CDR2 SVGAGI (reference sequence). This CDR3 contains 13 residues. DNA for the CDR3: TGTGCCAGCACCCCGGCAGGGGCCTACGAGCAGTACTTC. Amino acid sequence: CASTPAGAYEQYF.

Worth noting for this clone: Different DNA sequences within this sample yield the same CDR3. The J gene is TRBJ2-2, the V gene TRBV27; 9 bases align to TRBD2. Losses at the gene ends were 6 bases for V and 2 bases for J; bases not matched to a gene: 4. This CDR3 comprises 15 residues. The germline gives CDR1 MNHEY, CDR2 SMNVEV (reference sequence). The CDR3 nucleotides read TGTGCCAGCAGAACCGGGACTAGCAACACCGGGGAGCTGTTTTTT. Amino acids: CASRTGTSNTGELFF.

The J gene is TRBJ2-3, the V gene TRBV11-2; D is possibly TRBD2 (5 bases). Germline CDR1 and CDR2: SGHAT and FQNNGV. The V gene lost 5 bases and the J gene lost 3 bases, with 9 bases spanning the gap. This CDR3 has 13 residues. CDR3 nucleotide sequence: TGTGCCAGCAGCCCCCGCGGGACAGATACGCAGTATTTT. Residues: CASSPRGTDTQYF.

J is TRBJ1-1 and V is TRBV28, with D possibly being TRBD1 (5 bases). CDR3 length equals 12 residues. V was cut by 11 bases and J by 5 bases, with 15 bases left in between. Germline V gene sequence: CDR1 MDHEN, CDR2 SYDVKM. In DNA form, the CDR3 reads TGTGCCGGCGGGCAGGGTTTGACTGAAGCTTTCTTT. This gives the protein CAGGQGLTEAFF.

V is TRBV7-7 and J is TRBJ2-1; the D gene is possibly TRBD1 (5 bases). Germline loops: CDR1 SSHAT, CDR2 FNYEAQ (reference sequence). This CDR3 is built from 15 residues. V lost 1 base, J lost 2 bases, and 9 bases lay in between. Here the CDR3 reads CASSLDTGPYNEQFF. CDR3 bases: TGTGCCAGCAGCTTAGACACAGGTCCCTACAATGAGCAGTTCTTC.

This sequence joins TRBV4-2 and TRBJ2-1; TRBD2 agrees at 14 bases. The CDR3 contains 17 residues. The V gene end was trimmed by 4 bases and the J gene end by 0 bases; junction bases not matched to a gene: 2. Germline CDR1 LGHNA, CDR2 YNFKEQ. The CDR3 DNA sequence: TGTGCCAGCAGCCCCGGGACTAGCGGGAGCTCCTACAATGAGCAGTTCTTC. It is translated as CASSPGTSGSSYNEQFF.

The chain carries TRBV7-3 and TRBJ1-1, with D unresolved. Trimming pared 5 bases from V and 0 bases from J, leaving 19 bases between. The CDR3 spans 17 residues. Germline-derived CDR1 and CDR2 are SGHTA and FQGTGA. The chain's CDR3 is CASSPGRVGLLNTEAFF. The CDR3 DNA reads as TGTGCCAGCAGCCCCGGAAGAGTAGGACTATTGAACACTGAAGCTTTCTTT.

The chain uses TRBV27 and TRBJ2-5; possible D gene TRBD1, 5 bases. The CDR3 loop spans 15 amino acids. Germline lookup yields CDR1 MNHEY and CDR2 SMNVEV (reference sequence). The V and J ends lost 0 bases and 0 bases respectively, with 8 bases between them. CDR3 sequence reads: CASSLSRQNQETQYF. The CDR3, as DNA: TGTGCCAGCAGTTTATCGCGACAGAACCAAGAGACCCAGTACTTC.

The rearrangement links TRBV11-2 to TRBJ2-4; TRBD2 matches 9 bases. V shed 6 bases and J 0 bases; nucleotides not matched to a gene: 15. Germline lookup yields CDR1 SGHAT and CDR2 FQNNGV. CDR3 length: 19 amino acids. The DNA for the CDR3 is TGTGCCAGCAGTAATCTCGCCCGGCTAGCGGGATTAGCCAAAAACATTCAGTACTTC. Translation gives CASSNLARLAGLAKNIQYF.

The chain uses TRBV2 and TRBJ1-4; D not certain. Per the germline V gene, CDR1 is SNHLY and CDR2 is FYNNEI. The V gene lost 11 bases and the J gene lost 1 base, with 11 bases spanning the gap. The CDR3 totals 13 residues. The CDR3 spells CAGRTVTNEKLFF. CDR3 nucleotides: TGTGCCGGACGGACCGTAACTAATGAAAAACTGTTTTTT.

This clone was observed once. The rearrangement links TRBV19 to TRBJ1-2; no clear D. Trimming took off 4 bases at V and 3 bases at J, with 12 bases between the two ends. Germline loops: CDR1 LNHDA, CDR2 SQIVND (reference sequence). The CDR3 has 14 residues. This chain's CDR3 is CASSKRSADYGYTF. CDR3 nucleotide sequence: TGTGCCAGTAGTAAGCGGTCGGCGGACTATGGCTACACCTTC.

The sample holds a few counts of this clone. This chain connects TRBV28 to TRBJ2-6; D unclear. Germline CDR1 MDHEN, CDR2 SYDVKM. V lost 3 bases and J lost 7, with 16 bases in between. This CDR3 has 16 residues. The CDR3 nucleotides read TGTGCCAGCAGTTTTCAAACGGAGCCCGGAGCCAACGTCCTGACTTTC. Translated: CASSFQTEPGANVLTF.

The chain recombines TRBV29-1 with TRBJ2-5; possibly TRBD2 for D (5 bases). V shed 6 bases and J shed 1 base, with 15 bases lying between them. Germline-derived CDR1 and CDR2 are SQVTM and ANQGSEA. This CDR3 is built from 14 residues. The CDR3 region is CSVLRTAFQETQYF. DNA of the CDR3: TGCAGCGTCCTCAGGACTGCCTTCCAAGAGACCCAGTACTTC.

This clone showed up just a few times. The rearrangement links TRBV5-5 to TRBJ2-5; D might be TRBD1 (6 bases). Germline V gene data show CDR1 as SGHKS and CDR2 as YYEKEE (reference sequence). The CDR3 covers 15 residues. With 0 bases removed from V and 5 bases from J, the gap between germline ends came to 14 bases. The CDR3 DNA is TGTGCCAGCAGCTTGGCCGTAAACAGGGTGGAGACCCAGTACTTC. Encoded protein: CASSLAVNRVETQYF.

This clone was recorded only once. The gene calls are TRBV11-2 and TRBJ2-7; 10 bases are shared with TRBD1. The CDR3 has 15 amino acids. V lost 5 bases to trimming and J lost 2 bases; unmatched junction nucleotides: 6. The germline CDR1 and CDR2 sequences are SGHAT and FQNNGV. The CDR3 DNA follows: TGTGCCAGCAGCACAGACAGGGGGCTAACCTACGAGCAGTACTTC. Translation gives CASSTDRGLTYEQYF.

This clone has more than one count but fewer than ten. The J gene is TRBJ2-1, the V gene TRBV6-1; D is unresolved. The CDR3 runs to 12 residues. Per germline, CDR1 MNHNS and CDR2 SASEGT. Trimming left V 7 bases short and J 6 bases short, with 10 bases between. CDR3 nucleotide sequence: TGTGCCAGCAATTTCGTAGGCAATGAGCAGTTCTTC. This translates into CASNFVGNEQFF.

V and J are TRBV2 and TRBJ2-7; TRBD1 matches at 7 bases. Germline assignment: CDR1 SNHLY and CDR2 FYNNEI. The CDR3 totals 15 residues. V lost 6 bases to trimming and J lost 2 bases; unmatched junction nucleotides: 10. CDR3 nucleotides: TGTGCCAGCAGGGACCTCGGTGGGACAGCCTACGAGCAGTACTTC. Its protein is CASRDLGGTAYEQYF.

The table lists this clone with many counts. The V and J genes are TRBV5-1 and TRBJ2-1; no clear D. The CDR3 is 16 amino acids. Germline V gene data show CDR1 as SGHRS and CDR2 as YFSETQ. V was trimmed by 4 bases and J by 3 bases, leaving 17 bases between them. The CDR3 sequence is CASSAGFGNFYNEQFF. Written as DNA, the CDR3 is TGCGCCAGCAGCGCAGGATTTGGGAATTTCTACAATGAGCAGTTCTTC.

This clone was observed once. V usage is TRBV5-5 and J usage is TRBJ2-3; tentative D call: TRBD2 (5 bases). Germline CDR1 and CDR2: SGHKS and YYEKEE (reference sequence). V lost 0 bases to trimming and J lost 4 bases, with 12 bases between them. This CDR3 is built from 15 residues. The CDR3 DNA sequence: TGTGCCAGCAGCTTGGGCCACGTCGGGGCAGATACGCAGTATTTT. Translation gives CASSLGHVGADTQYF.

The table lists this clone with a few counts. The J gene is TRBJ1-1, the V gene TRBV6-1, with no clear D. Germline CDR1 MNHNS, CDR2 SASEGT. This CDR3 comprises 11 residues. Deletions cut 11 bases from V and 4 bases from J, with 11 bases between. The DNA for the CDR3 is TGTGCCGGGCGGTTGGGCACTGAAGCTTTCTTT. It yields the protein CAGRLGTEAFF.

This clone has a handful of counts. The genes are TRBV6-5 and TRBJ2-1; D not certain. The CDR3 extends over 15 amino acids. In germline, CDR1 is MNHEY, CDR2 SVGAGI. Trimming took off 5 bases at V and 4 bases at J, with 15 bases between the two ends. CDR3 sequence: CASSRQPGPYNEQFF. CDR3 DNA: TGTGCCAGCAGTCGACAACCGGGTCCATACAATGAGCAGTTCTTC.